Listed below are T cell receptor beta chains from one sample, sequenced in a study of beta chain features in type 1 diabetes. Data came from immunoSEQ multiplex PCR; TCRdb stores just in-frame clones and leaves some out. The profile shows about 360,000 clones, roughly 12% of them singletons. The material sequenced was naive CD4+ T cells from blood. All receptors derive from a young man in good health. CDR3s include the opening cysteine and the closing phenylalanine or tryptophan. Each record gives: V gene, clone size, D gene, J gene, CDR3 DNA, CDR3 protein. The D gene is left open where the match is weak. Clone size is stated in some rows and not others, as once, few, many or a class when expanded.

v_gene: TRBV6-5; abundance: -; d_gene: TRBD2; j_gene: TRBJ2-5; CDR3nt: TGTGCCAGCAGTCGGGAAGTGGGACTAGCGGAGACCCAGTACTTC; CDR3aa: CASSREVGLAETQYF
v_gene: TRBV15; abundance: few; d_gene: TRBD1; j_gene: TRBJ1-4; CDR3nt: TGTGCCACCAGCAGAGTCGGGACAGGGGACGAAAAACTGTTTTTT; CDR3aa: CATSRVGTGDEKLFF
v_gene: TRBV30; abundance: -; d_gene: TRBD2; j_gene: TRBJ2-7; CDR3nt: TGTGCCTGGAGTCGGGCTAGCGGTTACGAGCAGTACTTC; CDR3aa: CAWSRASGYEQYF
v_gene: TRBV6-6; abundance: -; d_gene: TRBD1; j_gene: TRBJ1-1; CDR3nt: TGTGCCACCGAGGTGACAGGGAATGCTTTCTTT; CDR3aa: CATEVTGNAFF
v_gene: TRBV7-9; abundance: few; d_gene: TRBD2; j_gene: TRBJ2-5; CDR3nt: TGTGCCAGCAGCTTAGTAGCGGGGGGCCGGGAGACCCAGTACTTC; CDR3aa: CASSLVAGGRETQYF
v_gene: TRBV27; abundance: few; d_gene: TRBD1; j_gene: TRBJ1-5; CDR3nt: TGTGCCAGCAAGACAGGGAATCAGCCCCAGCATTTT; CDR3aa: CASKTGNQPQHF
v_gene: TRBV4-2; abundance: few; d_gene: TRBD1; j_gene: TRBJ2-6; CDR3nt: TGTGCCAGCAGCTTGGCCAAGAGGGGACAGGGTGGGGCCAACGTCCTGACTTTC; CDR3aa: CASSLAKRGQGGANVLTF
v_gene: TRBV5-1; abundance: few; d_gene: -; j_gene: TRBJ1-5; CDR3nt: TGCGCCAGCAGCTTGGCGCCAGGGCTTCAGCCCCAGCATTTT; CDR3aa: CASSLAPGLQPQHF
v_gene: TRBV9; abundance: -; d_gene: -; j_gene: TRBJ2-2; CDR3nt: TGTGCCAGCAGCCCGCCGGGACTGAACACCGGGGAGCTGTTTTTT; CDR3aa: CASSPPGLNTGELFF
v_gene: TRBV30; abundance: few; d_gene: -; j_gene: TRBJ2-7; CDR3nt: TGTGCCTGGCTACGGAGTTATGAGCAGTACTTC; CDR3aa: CAWLRSYEQYF
v_gene: TRBV7-3; abundance: few; d_gene: TRBD1; j_gene: TRBJ2-7; CDR3nt: TGTGCCAGCAGCAGCAGGGGGCTGGGAGAGCAGTACTTC; CDR3aa: CASSSRGLGEQYF
v_gene: TRBV19; abundance: -; d_gene: TRBD1; j_gene: TRBJ1-2; CDR3nt: TGTGCCAGTACCCCGCCGGGACAGGGAAAGGTTGGCTACACCTTC; CDR3aa: CASTPPGQGKVGYTF
v_gene: TRBV15; abundance: -; d_gene: -; j_gene: TRBJ2-2; CDR3nt: TGTGCCACCAGCATAGGAGGGGCTCTTGGCACCGGGGAGCTGTTTTTT; CDR3aa: CATSIGGALGTGELFF
v_gene: TRBV29-1; abundance: -; d_gene: TRBD2; j_gene: TRBJ2-1; CDR3nt: TGCAGCGTTGAGGGACTAGCGGGAGAGGGGTACAATGAGCAGTTCTTC; CDR3aa: CSVEGLAGEGYNEQFF
v_gene: TRBV7-2; abundance: -; d_gene: TRBD1; j_gene: TRBJ2-3; CDR3nt: TGTGCCAGCAGCTCCGTACTAACAGGGGGCGCAGATACGCAGTATTTT; CDR3aa: CASSSVLTGGADTQYF
v_gene: TRBV9; abundance: few; d_gene: -; j_gene: TRBJ2-2; CDR3nt: TGTGCCAGCAGCGCCTATTACGGGGGACCCGGGGAGCTGTTTTTT; CDR3aa: CASSAYYGGPGELFF
v_gene: TRBV7-9; abundance: -; d_gene: TRBD2; j_gene: TRBJ2-5; CDR3nt: TGTGCCAGCCAGCGGGAGGGCCGAGAGACCCAGTACTTC; CDR3aa: CASQREGRETQYF
v_gene: TRBV30; abundance: -; d_gene: -; j_gene: TRBJ2-2; CDR3nt: TGTGCCTGGAGTGTACGCAGGGGCGGAGGGGAGCTGTTTTTT; CDR3aa: CAWSVRRGGGELFF
v_gene: TRBV10-3; abundance: few; d_gene: -; j_gene: TRBJ2-7; CDR3nt: TGTGCCATCAGTGAGTCAATGCTCAGGGTCGACGAGCAGTACTTC; CDR3aa: CAISESMLRVDEQYF
v_gene: TRBV30; abundance: -; d_gene: TRBD1; j_gene: TRBJ1-1; CDR3nt: TGTGCCTGGAGAAGACAGGGGGCAACTGAAGCTTTCTTT; CDR3aa: CAWRRQGATEAFF
v_gene: TRBV28; abundance: few; d_gene: -; j_gene: TRBJ2-5; CDR3nt: TGTGCCAGCATTGGCAGCCAAGAGACCCAGTACTTC; CDR3aa: CASIGSQETQYF
v_gene: TRBV29-1; abundance: few; d_gene: -; j_gene: TRBJ2-3; CDR3nt: TGCAGCGTGGGACACCTTAGCACAGATACGCAGTATTTT; CDR3aa: CSVGHLSTDTQYF
v_gene: TRBV14; abundance: -; d_gene: -; j_gene: TRBJ1-1; CDR3nt: TGTGCCAGCAGCCAAGGGGGACGGGGGAGATACACTGAAGCTTTCTTT; CDR3aa: CASSQGGRGRYTEAFF
v_gene: TRBV28; abundance: -; d_gene: TRBD2; j_gene: TRBJ2-7; CDR3nt: TGTGCCAGCAGTTCCATAGCGGGAGTGTGGGAGCAGTACTTC; CDR3aa: CASSSIAGVWEQYF
v_gene: TRBV5-1; abundance: few; d_gene: -; j_gene: TRBJ2-6; CDR3nt: TGCGCCAGCAGCTTGTACGGGAACTCTGGGGCCAACGTCCTGACTTTC; CDR3aa: CASSLYGNSGANVLTF
v_gene: TRBV10-3; abundance: -; d_gene: -; j_gene: TRBJ1-6; CDR3nt: TGTGCCATCAGTGAGCAAGGGGAGGATTCACCCCTCCACTTT; CDR3aa: CAISEQGEDSPLHF
v_gene: TRBV9; abundance: -; d_gene: TRBD1; j_gene: TRBJ1-4; CDR3nt: TGTGCCAGCAGCGCCCAACCGGGACAGGGACGAAAACTGTTTTTT; CDR3aa: CASSAQPGQGRKLFF
v_gene: TRBV27; abundance: few; d_gene: -; j_gene: TRBJ1-6; CDR3nt: TGTGCCAGCAGTTATAAGGGGCTGACACCCCTCCACTTT; CDR3aa: CASSYKGLTPLHF
v_gene: TRBV18; abundance: -; d_gene: TRBD1; j_gene: TRBJ1-1; CDR3nt: TGTGCCAGCTCGCACAGGGGGGTGAACACTGAAGCTTTCTTT; CDR3aa: CASSHRGVNTEAFF
v_gene: TRBV5-1; abundance: -; d_gene: TRBD2; j_gene: TRBJ2-3; CDR3nt: TGCGCCAGCAGCTTGCCTAGCGGATCCAGAGATACGCAGTATTTT; CDR3aa: CASSLPSGSRDTQYF
v_gene: TRBV18; abundance: few; d_gene: -; j_gene: TRBJ1-2; CDR3nt: TGTGCCAGCTCATCGGACAGTCAGTATGGCTACACCTTC; CDR3aa: CASSSDSQYGYTF
v_gene: TRBV7-8; abundance: -; d_gene: -; j_gene: TRBJ2-7; CDR3nt: TGTGCCAGCAGCGGTCGCAGGATACCCTACGAGCAGTACTTC; CDR3aa: CASSGRRIPYEQYF
v_gene: TRBV7-3; abundance: -; d_gene: TRBD2; j_gene: TRBJ2-1; CDR3nt: TGTGCCAGCAGCCCAACGGGACTAGCGGAGAGTGAGCAGTTCTTC; CDR3aa: CASSPTGLAESEQFF
v_gene: TRBV25-1; abundance: few; d_gene: TRBD1; j_gene: TRBJ1-5; CDR3nt: TGTGCCAGCAGTGAAAGTACAGGGGCCCCTTCTAATCAGCCCCAGCATTTT; CDR3aa: CASSESTGAPSNQPQHF
v_gene: TRBV10-3; abundance: -; d_gene: -; j_gene: TRBJ2-2; CDR3nt: TGTGCCACCCAGGATAGCACCGGGGAGCTGTTTTTT; CDR3aa: CATQDSTGELFF
v_gene: TRBV11-1; abundance: few; d_gene: TRBD1; j_gene: TRBJ1-5; CDR3nt: TGTGCCAGCAGCTTAGCACCGGACAGGGAACAGCCCCAGCATTTT; CDR3aa: CASSLAPDREQPQHF
v_gene: TRBV5-6; abundance: -; d_gene: -; j_gene: TRBJ1-2; CDR3nt: TGTGCCAGCAGCTTGGCATCCAGGGGCCTAGGCTATGGCTACACCTTC; CDR3aa: CASSLASRGLGYGYTF
v_gene: TRBV6-5; abundance: few; d_gene: -; j_gene: TRBJ2-4; CDR3nt: TGTGCCAGCAGTTACAGAACACAAAACATTCAGTACTTC; CDR3aa: CASSYRTQNIQYF
v_gene: TRBV11-2; abundance: -; d_gene: -; j_gene: TRBJ2-1; CDR3nt: TGTGCCAGCAGCTTCATTCGGGCGGGGCAGTTCTTC; CDR3aa: CASSFIRAGQFF
v_gene: TRBV5-1; abundance: few; d_gene: -; j_gene: TRBJ2-3; CDR3nt: TGCGCCAGCAGCTTGGGGGCGCTACCAGGGTTAGATACGCAGTATTTT; CDR3aa: CASSLGALPGLDTQYF
v_gene: TRBV5-1; abundance: few; d_gene: TRBD2; j_gene: TRBJ2-5; CDR3nt: TGCGCCAGCAGCTTGGATGGTAGCGGGAGAGAGACCCAGTACTTC; CDR3aa: CASSLDGSGRETQYF
v_gene: TRBV19; abundance: few; d_gene: -; j_gene: TRBJ1-2; CDR3nt: TGTGCCAGTACCCTCCCCGGCGGTGGGTATGGCTACACCTTC; CDR3aa: CASTLPGGGYGYTF
v_gene: TRBV18; abundance: -; d_gene: -; j_gene: TRBJ2-7; CDR3nt: TGTGCCAGCTCACCTACCTATTCCTCCTACGAGCAGTACTTC; CDR3aa: CASSPTYSSYEQYF
v_gene: TRBV5-4; abundance: -; d_gene: TRBD1; j_gene: TRBJ1-2; CDR3nt: TGTGCCAGCAGCTCTATCAGGGGGCTAGTTGCTAACTATGGCTACACCTTC; CDR3aa: CASSSIRGLVANYGYTF
v_gene: TRBV9; abundance: -; d_gene: TRBD1; j_gene: TRBJ2-2; CDR3nt: TGTGCCAGCAGCGCCCAAGGACAGGGAACCACCGGGGAGCTGTTTTTT; CDR3aa: CASSAQGQGTTGELFF
v_gene: TRBV7-3; abundance: -; d_gene: TRBD2; j_gene: TRBJ2-1; CDR3nt: TGTGCCAGCAGCTCTCAGGGGACTAGCGGGAGTCATGAGCAGTTCTTC; CDR3aa: CASSSQGTSGSHEQFF
v_gene: TRBV7-9; abundance: -; d_gene: TRBD1; j_gene: TRBJ2-2; CDR3nt: TGTGCCAGCCCGGACAGGGCCAACACCGGGGAGCTGTTTTTT; CDR3aa: CASPDRANTGELFF
v_gene: TRBV18; abundance: -; d_gene: TRBD1; j_gene: TRBJ2-2; CDR3nt: TGTGCCAGCTCACCAATTCGGGACAGACCCGTGCTGTTTTTT; CDR3aa: CASSPIRDRPVLFF